Following are 29 T cell receptor beta chains from one sample sequenced in a study of T cell responses to AZD1222 COVID-19 vaccine. Using immunoSEQ multiplex PCR, the repertoire was profiled, and TCRdb retains in-frame clones only, with some absent. The table has tens of thousands of clones, around 82% seen once. The sequenced sample was peripheral blood, obtained on day 0 of AZD1222 vaccination. The receptors stem from an adult in good health.

This clone has only one observation. The chain joins TRBV7-2 to TRBJ2-3; no reliable D call. The CDR3 is 14 residues long. Deletions cut 4 bases from V and 2 bases from J, with 10 bases between. Germline lookup yields CDR1 SGHTA and CDR2 FQGNSA. This CDR3 is CASSSSASTDTQYF. DNA of the CDR3: TGTGCCAGCAGCTCCTCGGCATCCACAGATACGCAGTATTTT.

This chain uses TRBV3-1 (or the pseudogene TRBV3-2) with TRBJ1-4; 7 positions match TRBD1. Germline CDR1 is LGHDT and CDR2 is YNNKEL (reference sequence). V lost 4 bases, J lost 4 bases, and 3 bases stayed unmatched. The length of the CDR3 is 14 residues. The CDR3 protein is CASSLRQGNEKLFF. CDR3 coding DNA: TGTGCCAGCAGCCTGCGACAGGGTAATGAAAAACTGTTTTTT.

This clone was picked up a small number of times. This rearrangement joins TRBV3-1 (or the pseudogene TRBV3-2) to TRBJ2-6; D remains unclear. In germline, CDR1 is LGHDT, CDR2 YNNKEL (reference sequence). The CDR3 has 16 residues. V lost 2 bases, J lost 0 bases, and 8 bases lay in between. The CDR3 loop reads CASSQRVDSGANVLTF. CDR3 coding DNA: TGTGCCAGCAGCCAACGGGTAGACTCTGGGGCCAACGTCCTGACTTTC.

This rearrangement joins TRBV29-1 to TRBJ1-4, with a possible D match to TRBD1 (5 bases). This CDR3 contains 13 residues. V lost 6 bases, J lost 7 bases, and 15 bases lay in between. Germline CDR1 is SQVTM and CDR2 is ANQGSEA. The CDR3: CSVGGGDGEKLFF. In DNA, the CDR3 is TGCAGCGTGGGCGGGGGTGACGGTGAAAAACTGTTTTTT. Full variable domain (outside the CDR3, taken from reference TRBV29-1 and TRBJ1-4): SAVISQKPSRDICQRGTSLTIQCQVDSQVTMMFWYRQQPGQSLTLIATANQGSEATYESGFVIDKFPISRPNLTFSTLTVSNMSPEDSSIYLCSVGGGDGEKLFFGSGTQLSVL.

This chain links TRBV11-2 with TRBJ2-1, with D tentatively TRBD1 or TRBD2 (5 bases each). CDR1 is SGHAT, CDR2 FQNNGV, per germline. The CDR3 extends over 14 amino acids. V was pared by 1 base and J by 6 bases, with 10 bases between. CDR3 coding DNA: TGTGCCAGCAGCTTAGGTGCCGGGGCCAATGAGCAGTTCTTC. This sequence encodes CASSLGAGANEQFF.

The chain uses TRBV6-2 or TRBV6-3 and TRBJ2-5; D not resolved. The V gene's germline CDR1 is MNHEY and CDR2 SVGEGT. The ends were cut back, 1 base at V and 2 bases at J, with 2 bases in the middle. The length of the CDR3 is 12 residues. The CDR3 bases are TGTGCCAGCAGTTACTTTCAAGAGACCCAGTACTTC. Residues: CASSYFQETQYF.

The chain recombines TRBV5-4 with TRBJ2-1; possible D gene TRBD2, 5 bases. CDR1 and CDR2 (germline): SGHNT, YYREEE (reference sequence). Between the trimmed V and J ends, which lost 6 bases and 0 bases, there was a span of 10 bases. The CDR3 loop spans 14 amino acids. The CDR3 DNA reads as TGTGCCAGCACCTCGGGGAGCTCCTACAATGAGCAGTTCTTC. It is translated as CASTSGSSYNEQFF.

The chain links TRBV7-9 to TRBJ2-7, with D possibly TRBD1 on 6 matching bases. The germline CDR1 and CDR2 sequences are SEHNR and FQNEAQ (reference sequence). The ends were cut back, 6 bases at V and 5 bases at J, with 20 bases in the middle. The CDR3 extends over 15 amino acids. CDR3 in amino acids: CASRPRQAPYHEQYF. The CDR3 region has the DNA TGTGCCAGCAGGCCCCGACAGGCACCCTATCACGAGCAGTACTTC. Filled out from reference TRBV7-9 and TRBJ2-7, the complete variable domain reads DTGVSQNPRHKITKRGQNVTFRCDPISEHNRLYWYRQTLGQGPEFLTYFQNEAQLEKSRLLSDRFSAERPKGSFSTLEIQRTEQGDSAMYLCASRPRQAPYHEQYFGPGTRLTVT.

V and J are TRBV9 and TRBJ1-1; D is unclear. This CDR3 comprises 13 residues. The V gene lost 0 bases and the J gene lost 7 bases, with 10 bases spanning the gap. Germline CDR1 reads SGDLS; CDR2 reads YYNGEE. The CDR3 bases are TGTGCCAGCAGCGTAGGGTTAGGAATTGAAGCTTTCTTT. Its protein product is CASSVGLGIEAFF.

The chain couples TRBV10-1 to TRBJ1-6; maybe TRBD1 (5 bases). The CDR3 totals 14 residues. Germline V gives CDR1 WNHNN, CDR2 SYGVQD (reference sequence). With 3 bases removed from V and 9 bases from J, the gap between germline ends came to 12 bases. CDR3 region: CASSEGGDSSPLHF. For the CDR3, the DNA is TGCGCCAGCAGTGAAGGAGGGGATAGTTCACCCCTCCACTTT.

The rearrangement joins TRBV5-6 to TRBJ1-1; D is unresolved. Deletions cut 7 bases from V and 0 bases from J, with 19 bases between. CDR1 SGHDT and CDR2 YYEEEE come from the germline V gene. The CDR3 covers 16 residues. The CDR3 DNA reads TGTGCCAGCGGGCAGAGTTGGCAGCCGATGAACACTGAAGCTTTCTTT. It yields the protein CASGQSWQPMNTEAFF. Filled out from reference TRBV5-6 and TRBJ1-1, the complete variable domain reads DAGVTQSPTHLIKTRGQQVTLRCSPKSGHDTVSWYQQALGQGPQFIFQYYEEEERQRGNFPDRFSGHQFPNYSSELNVNALLLGDSALYLCASGQSWQPMNTEAFFGQGTRLTVV.

V and J are TRBV19 and TRBJ1-1, with D maybe TRBD1 (6 bases). From germline, CDR1 is LNHDA and CDR2 SQIVND (reference sequence). Trimming pared 7 bases from V and 5 bases from J, leaving 17 bases between. The CDR3 totals 14 residues. The CDR3 spells CASTSGHQGTEAFF. CDR3 DNA sequence: TGTGCCAGTACCTCGGGACACCAAGGGACTGAAGCTTTCTTT.

The chain recombines TRBV5-1 with TRBJ1-1, with a tentative D call TRBD1 (5 bases). The germline V and J ends were trimmed by 3 bases and 2 bases, with 8 bases remaining between them. The length of the CDR3 is 13 residues. Germline V CDR1 and CDR2: SGHRS, YFSETQ. The CDR3 spells CASSSQGNTEAFF. DNA of the CDR3: TGCGCCAGCAGCTCCCAGGGAAACACTGAAGCTTTCTTT.

The chain has TRBV6-2 or TRBV6-3 and TRBJ1-3; D gene unclear. CDR1 is MNHEY, CDR2 SVGEGT, per germline. V lost 4 bases to trimming and J lost 4 bases, with 11 bases between them. The CDR3 runs to 14 residues. The CDR3 protein is CASSSPGSGNTIYF. In DNA, the CDR3 is TGTGCCAGCAGTTCACCGGGATCGGGAAACACCATATATTTT.

This chain uses TRBV11-3 with TRBJ1-2, with a tentative D call TRBD1 (5 bases). With 0 bases removed from V and 13 bases from J, the gap between germline ends came to 9 bases. Per the germline V gene, CDR1 is SGHNT and CDR2 is YENEEA. The CDR3 consists of 11 residues. The CDR3 here is CASSLEAGTTF. CDR3 coding DNA: TGTGCCAGCAGCTTAGAAGCAGGGACCACCTTC.

V and J are TRBV11-3 and TRBJ2-5, with 7 positions matching TRBD1. The CDR3 length is 14 residues. Germline V gene sequence: CDR1 SGHNT, CDR2 YENEEA. Trimming at V came to 4 bases and at J to 5 bases, leaving 7 bases not matched to a gene. This chain's CDR3 is CASSSEQGLETQYF. The CDR3 DNA is TGTGCCAGCAGCTCCGAACAGGGGTTGGAGACCCAGTACTTC.

CDR3 amino acids: CAWRGPPTPLHF. CDR3 nucleotide sequence: TGTGCCTGGAGGGGCCCCCCGACACCCCTCCACTTT. The chain joins TRBV30 to TRBJ1-6; D call uncertain. The CDR3 is made up of 12 amino acids. V was trimmed by 3 bases and J by 11 bases, leaving 11 bases between them. CDR1 is GTSNPN and CDR2 is SVGIG in the germline V gene (reference sequence).

This sequence joins TRBV6-5 and TRBJ1-5, with D uncertain. The V end lost 5 bases, the J end lost 3 bases, and 11 bases lay between the germline ends. This CDR3 has 14 residues. The V gene's germline CDR1 is MNHEY and CDR2 SVGAGI. The CDR3 nucleotides are TGTGCCAGCAGTCTCGGCCCTGACAATCAGCCCCAGCATTTT. This codes for CASSLGPDNQPQHF.

The table lists this clone with a few counts. This chain connects TRBV6-5 to TRBJ1-4; D might be TRBD1 (5 bases). CDR3 size: 14 residues. Germline V CDR1 and CDR2: MNHEY, SVGAGI. Trimming cost V 8 bases and J 8 bases, with 18 bases left between them. In DNA, the CDR3 is TGTGCCAGCGGCGCCTGGGGGACGGGCGAAAAACTGTTTTTT. Translating it yields CASGAWGTGEKLFF.

Points on this clone: At one end, the junction sequence differs from germline, possibly due to a read error. The chain joins TRBV7-2 to TRBJ2-3, with TRBD2 matching over 11 bases. This CDR3 is built from 18 residues. Germline CDR1 reads SGHTA; CDR2 reads FQGNSA. The CDR3 sequence: CASSAPDLAGGLHRYAVF. DNA for the CDR3: TGTGCCAGCAGCGCTCCAGACCTAGCGGGGGGCTTACACAGATACGCAGTATTT.

This clone came up a few times. CDR3 coding DNA: TGTGCCAGCAGCTCGGACGGGGCACTCGTCAATGAGCAGTTCTTC. Encoded protein: CASSSDGALVNEQFF. The rearrangement joins TRBV11-1 to TRBJ2-1; D assignment may be TRBD1 or TRBD2 (5 bases each). This CDR3 contains 15 residues. Trimming shortened V by 4 bases and J by 6 bases, and 16 bases separated the two germline ends. Per germline, CDR1 SGHAT and CDR2 FQDESV (reference sequence).

The CDR3 spells CASSRGGAGSHEQYF. CDR3 DNA sequence: TGTGCCAGCAGCCGGGGGGGGGCAGGGTCCCACGAGCAGTACTTC. V usage is TRBV7-8 and J usage is TRBJ2-7, with 8 bases that match TRBD2. In germline, CDR1 is SGHVS, CDR2 FQNEAQ. This CDR3 comprises 15 residues. V shed 5 bases and J 5 bases; nucleotides not matched to a gene: 11.

This clone was seen a handful of times. The chain is built from TRBV5-1 and TRBJ1-3; maybe TRBD1 (5 bases). Looked up from germline, CDR1 is SGHRS and CDR2 is YFSETQ. The CDR3 extends over 16 amino acids. V lost 4 bases and J 0 bases, leaving 14 bases between the germline ends. The CDR3 here is CASSPTGGRSGNTIYF. Written as DNA, the CDR3 is TGCGCCAGCAGCCCTACAGGTGGTCGCTCTGGAAACACCATATATTTT.

V usage is TRBV6-5 and J usage is TRBJ1-6; 7 nucleotides line up with TRBD1. The CDR3 has 16 residues. CDR1 and CDR2 (germline): MNHEY, SVGAGI. With V trimmed by 2 bases and J by 7 bases, 8 bases remained unmatched. The CDR3 nucleotides are TGTGCCAGCAGTTACGCGACAGGGAGCCGAAATTCACCCCTCCACTTT. It translates to CASSYATGSRNSPLHF.

This chain uses TRBV5-1 with TRBJ1-1, with D unresolved. The germline V gene encodes CDR1 SGHRS and CDR2 YFSETQ. Trimming pared 5 bases from V and 1 base from J, leaving 15 bases between. CDR3 length equals 15 residues. CDR3 coding DNA: TGCGCCAGCAGTTCCGGGGAAGTACGGAACACTGAAGCTTTCTTT. The encoded protein is CASSSGEVRNTEAFF.

The rearrangement uses TRBV28 and TRBJ1-6; 8 bases are a match to TRBD1. CDR1 is MDHEN and CDR2 is SYDVKM in the germline V gene. V lost 4 bases to trimming and J lost 7 bases; unmatched junction nucleotides: 3. This CDR3 contains 14 residues. The CDR3 loop reads CASSSGQANSPLHF. As DNA, the CDR3 is TGTGCCAGCAGTTCGGGACAGGCGAATTCACCCCTCCACTTT.

The chain couples TRBV6-1 to TRBJ2-7; D is ambiguous. Germline CDR1 is MNHNS and CDR2 is SASEGT. Trimming removed 0 bases from V and 7 bases from J, with 7 bases in between. CDR3 size: 12 residues. The CDR3 here is CASSEAGVEQYF. In nucleotides, the CDR3 is TGTGCCAGCAGTGAAGCGGGCGTGGAGCAGTACTTC.

The chain joins TRBV5-6 to TRBJ2-5, with 10 bases lining up with TRBD2. The CDR3 sequence is 13 residues long. J lost 3 bases, V lost 5 bases, and 1 base had no gene match. Germline CDR1 reads SGHDT; CDR2 reads YYEEEE. CDR3 bases: TGTGCCAGCAGAACTAGCGGGAAAGAGACCCAGTACTTC. Translated: CASRTSGKETQYF.

The chain has TRBV14 and TRBJ1-2; 12 bases are shared with TRBD1. The germline CDR1 and CDR2 sequences are SGHDN and FVKESK. CDR3 length: 15 amino acids. V lost 2 bases, J lost 7 bases, and 5 bases stayed unmatched. The CDR3, as DNA: TGTGCCAGCAGCCAAACGGGACAGGGGGCTCTTGGCTACACCTTC. As protein: CASSQTGQGALGYTF.